The present entry profiles one T cell receptor (beta chain) with its context. The sample originates from a study of blood T cell repertoires in COVID-19. Background on the study: Acute-phase and convalescent COVID-19 samples originated in the United States, Italy and Spain. PBMCs, B-cell-depleted T cells, or T cells were the source of the cDNA or gDNA that made up the material.

The CDR3 covers 16 residues. Germline lookup yields CDR1 LGHDT and CDR2 YNNKEL (reference sequence). Losses at the gene ends were 0 bases for V and 14 bases for J; bases not matched to a gene: 13. In the authors' workflow: Amplification of reference gene primers was used by the study to estimate nucleated cell counts. Data came from immunoSEQ multiplex PCR; TCRdb stores just in-frame clones and leaves some out. V, J and clone size are taken as reported in that table, and D and trimming were inferred from the DNA itself. This table has about 210,000 clones, around 91% appearing once. The sequence came from a woman between 35 and 50 years old with acute or convalescent COVID-19. The chain employs TRBV3-1 (or the pseudogene TRBV3-2) and TRBJ1-6, with TRBD1 identical over 7 bases. The specimen was peripheral blood. The CDR3 region is CASSQDPDRVESSLHF. In nucleotides, the CDR3 is TGTGCCAGCAGCCAAGATCCAGACAGGGTGGAGTCCTCCCTCCACTTT.